Listed here are 20 T cell receptor beta chains from one sample, sequenced in a study of cytotoxic CD8 clonotypes in ibrutinib-treated CLL. Here immunoSEQ multiplex PCR was the method, and the copy in TCRdb shows in-frame clones only, minus some. The sample carries 42,000 or so clones, about two thirds recorded once. The source material was PBMCs, sampled at disease progression, from a patient treated with ibrutinib. These receptors all come from a human donor with chronic lymphocytic leukemia.

The chain recombines TRBV11-2 with TRBJ2-7; maybe TRBD1 (6 bases). The CDR3 runs to 11 residues. CDR1 and CDR2 from the germline V gene are SGHAT and FQNNGV. With 9 bases removed from V and 4 bases from J, the gap between germline ends came to 10 bases. The CDR3 reads CASLQGYEQYF. As DNA, the CDR3 is TGTGCCAGTCTACAGGGTTACGAGCAGTACTTC. Full variable domain (missing parts from reference TRBV11-2 and TRBJ2-7): EAGVAQSPRYKIIEKRQSVAFWCNPISGHATLYWYQQILGQGPKLLIQFQNNGVVDDSQLPKDRFSAERLKGVDSTLKIQPAKLEDSAVYLCASLQGYEQYFGPGTRLTVT.

This chain uses TRBV29-1 with TRBJ2-7; D unclear. This CDR3 spans 11 amino acids. Per germline, CDR1 SQVTM and CDR2 ANQGSEA. Trimming removed 6 bases at V and 3 bases at J, with 9 bases between. CDR3 nucleotides: TGCAGCGTAGGAAAAAGCTACGAGCAGTACTTC. Translation gives CSVGKSYEQYF.

In this sample, this clone turned up once. This CDR3 reads CASSFGASSYNEQFF. CDR3 in DNA: TGTGCCAGTAGTTTCGGGGCGAGCTCCTACAATGAGCAGTTCTTC. This chain connects TRBV19 to TRBJ2-1; TRBD1 or TRBD2 may be the D gene (5 bases each). This CDR3 contains 15 residues. Trimming pared 5 bases from V and 0 bases from J, leaving 11 bases between. Germline V gene lookup returns CDR1 LNHDA and CDR2 SQIVND (reference sequence).

The chain links TRBV4-3 to TRBJ2-3; TRBD2 is a possible D gene (5 bases). V lost 0 bases and J 6 bases, leaving 13 bases between the germline ends. The CDR3 runs to 15 residues. The V gene's germline CDR1 is LGHNA and CDR2 YSLEER. CDR3 sequence (DNA): TGCGCCAGCAGCCAAGATTTCGGGCGGGCGGATACGCAGTATTTT. It specifies CASSQDFGRADTQYF.

This clone was picked up one time. The rearrangement joins TRBV28 to TRBJ2-7, with 8 positions matching TRBD2. Germline values: CDR1 MDHEN, CDR2 SYDVKM. Unmatched junction bases numbered 7, after V lost 3 bases and J lost 3 bases. The CDR3 runs 15 residues. CDR3: CASSFYGAGGYEQYF. The CDR3 DNA reads as TGTGCCAGCAGTTTTTATGGTGCGGGAGGCTACGAGCAGTACTTC.

The chain recombines TRBV5-1 with TRBJ2-2; weak D call: TRBD2 (5 bases). The CDR3 covers 16 residues. The V end was cut by 0 bases, the J end by 2 bases, with 11 bases between. The germline V gene encodes CDR1 SGHRS and CDR2 YFSETQ. CDR3 nucleotides: TGCGCCAGCAGCTTGGGTGGCGGGTATAACACCGGGGAGCTGTTTTTT. Translated, it gives CASSLGGGYNTGELFF.

The chain couples TRBV19 to TRBJ1-5; TRBD1 matches 7 bases. The CDR3 length is 16 residues. The J segment lost 3 bases and the V segment lost 3 bases, leaving 8 bases of the junction unmatched. Per germline, CDR1 LNHDA and CDR2 SQIVND (reference sequence). The CDR3 protein is CASSMVQGNFNQPQHF. CDR3 in DNA: TGTGCCAGTAGTATGGTACAGGGGAATTTCAATCAGCCCCAGCATTTT.

J is TRBJ2-7 and V is TRBV2; either TRBD1 or TRBD2 may fit D (5 bases each). With 6 bases removed from V and 1 base from J, the gap between germline ends came to 13 bases. The CDR3 length is 14 residues. From germline, CDR1 is SNHLY and CDR2 FYNNEI. CDR3 in DNA: TGTGCCAGCAGGGGGACCCCTACTTCCTACGAGCAGTACTTC. It encodes CASRGTPTSYEQYF.

V and J are TRBV7-2 and TRBJ2-5; 8 nucleotides align to TRBD2. The CDR3 sequence is 14 residues long. Losses at the gene ends were 5 bases for V and 2 bases for J; bases not matched to a gene: 4. Germline V gene sequence: CDR1 SGHTA, CDR2 FQGNSA. The CDR3 loop is CASSETSAQETQYF. The CDR3 DNA reads TGTGCCAGCAGCGAGACTAGCGCTCAAGAGACCCAGTACTTC.

This rearrangement joins TRBV19 to TRBJ2-7, with 8 nucleotides matching TRBD1. Germline V lookup: CDR1 LNHDA, CDR2 SQIVND (reference sequence). The CDR3 is 15 residues long. Germline trimming cut 6 bases from V and 0 bases from J; bases unmatched to any gene: 7. CDR3 residues: CASSQGALSSYEQYF. For the CDR3, the DNA is TGTGCCAGTAGCCAGGGGGCCTTAAGCTCCTACGAGCAGTACTTC.

The chain uses TRBV27 and TRBJ1-6; 7 bases are shared with TRBD1. Germline trimming cut 3 bases from V and 9 bases from J; bases unmatched to any gene: 5. Germline CDR1 and CDR2: MNHEY and SMNVEV (reference sequence). The CDR3 sequence is 14 residues long. CDR3 protein: CASSLDRLGSPLHF. The CDR3 nucleotides read TGTGCCAGCAGTTTGGACAGGCTGGGTTCACCCCTCCACTTT.

The chain combines TRBV7-2 with TRBJ1-4; D is ambiguous. CDR3 length: 14 amino acids. Germline lookup yields CDR1 SGHTA and CDR2 FQGNSA. V lost 2 bases and J lost 9, with 13 bases in between. CDR3 sequence: CASSLMGSGKKLFF. In nucleotides, the CDR3 is TGTGCCAGCAGCTTAATGGGTTCGGGGAAAAAACTGTTTTTT.

This clone was recorded only once. The J gene is TRBJ2-3, the V gene TRBV2, with TRBD2 matching over 8 bases. The CDR3 is 15 amino acids. V shed 6 bases and J 2 bases; nucleotides not matched to a gene: 7. CDR1 and CDR2 from the germline V gene are SNHLY and FYNNEI. CDR3 coding DNA: TGTGCCAGCAGGGAACAAGCGGGAGTCACAGATACGCAGTATTTT. Its translation is CASREQAGVTDTQYF.

About this clone: Other DNA sequences of this sample code for an identical CDR3. The chain couples TRBV7-3 to TRBJ2-2; unclear D gene. Trimming shortened V by 2 bases and J by 6 bases, and 4 bases separated the two germline ends. The CDR3 contains 12 residues. Germline V gene sequence: CDR1 SGHTA, CDR2 FQGTGA. This chain's CDR3 is CASSLVSGELFF. The CDR3 DNA follows: TGTGCCAGCAGCTTAGTCTCCGGGGAGCTGTTTTTT.

The chain links TRBV14 to TRBJ1-1; TRBD1 aligns across 7 bases. Germline assignment: CDR1 SGHDN and CDR2 FVKESK. This CDR3 has 16 residues. The V and J ends lost 1 base and 0 bases, in that order; junction bases with no gene match: 5. CDR3 sequence (DNA): TGTGCCAGCAGCCAAGGACAGGGAAGGGTGAACACTGAAGCTTTCTTT. Residues: CASSQGQGRVNTEAFF.

The gene calls are TRBV11-1 and TRBJ1-2; 9 bases line up with TRBD1. Germline V gene sequence: CDR1 SGHAT, CDR2 FQDESV (reference sequence). V lost 5 bases, J lost 0 bases, and 4 bases stayed unmatched. CDR3 size: 15 residues. The CDR3 DNA reads TGTGCCAGCAGCCTTGGACAGGGGACTAACTATGGCTACACCTTC. Its translation: CASSLGQGTNYGYTF.

The rearrangement uses TRBV5-1 and TRBJ2-5, with a weak D call TRBD2 (6 bases). V lost 0 bases and J 2 bases, leaving 14 bases between the germline ends. This CDR3 contains 16 residues. CDR1 SGHRS and CDR2 YFSETQ come from the germline V gene. CDR3 bases: TGCGCCAGCAGCTTGGGCGGGGTACGACCGCAAGAGACCCAGTACTTC. This codes for CASSLGGVRPQETQYF.

This rearrangement joins TRBV5-4 to TRBJ2-2; D might be TRBD2 (6 bases). CDR1 is SGHNT, CDR2 YYREEE, per germline (reference sequence). This CDR3 comprises 15 residues. The V and J ends lost 4 bases and 1 base respectively, with 11 bases between them. The CDR3 sequence is CASSTRGLNTGELFF. The CDR3 nucleotides read TGTGCCAGCAGCACCCGGGGACTGAACACCGGGGAGCTGTTTTTT. The full variable domain, its missing parts supplied by reference TRBV5-4 and TRBJ2-2, is ETGVTQSPTHLIKTRGQQVTLRCSSQSGHNTVSWYQQALGQGPQFIFQYYREEENGRGNFPPRFSGLQFPNYSSELNVNALELDDSALYLCASSTRGLNTGELFFGEGSRLTVL.

This rearrangement joins TRBV7-9 to TRBJ1-1; D perhaps matches TRBD1 (6 bases). This CDR3 spans 16 amino acids. Deletions cut 1 base from V and 1 base from J, with 13 bases between. CDR1 is SEHNR, CDR2 FQNEAQ, per germline (reference sequence). The CDR3: CASSLVSGTPNTEAFF. In nucleotides, the CDR3 is TGTGCCAGCAGCTTAGTGTCCGGGACACCGAACACTGAAGCTTTCTTT.

The chain is built from TRBV5-6 and TRBJ2-5; D remains ambiguous. The germline CDR1 and CDR2 sequences are SGHDT and YYEEEE. V shed 4 bases and J shed 1 base, with 5 bases lying between them. The CDR3 is 12 amino acids. Written as DNA, the CDR3 is TGTGCCAGCAGCCGAGCCCAAGAGACCCAGTACTTC. This sequence encodes CASSRAQETQYF.